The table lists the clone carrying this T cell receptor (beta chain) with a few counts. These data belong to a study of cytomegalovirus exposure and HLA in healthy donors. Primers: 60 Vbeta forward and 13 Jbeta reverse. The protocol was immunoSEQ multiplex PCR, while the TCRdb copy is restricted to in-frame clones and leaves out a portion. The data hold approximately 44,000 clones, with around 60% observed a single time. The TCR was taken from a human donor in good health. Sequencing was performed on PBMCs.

CDR3 sequence reads: CASSPAAGGGYTF. Written as DNA, the CDR3 is TGTGCCAGCTCACCTGCGGCGGGAGGGGGCTACACCTTC. V is TRBV18 and J is TRBJ1-2; D uncertain. Germline V CDR1 and CDR2: KGHSH, LQKENI. This CDR3 has 13 residues. Trimming shortened V by 3 bases and J by 8 bases, and 13 bases separated the two germline ends. Full variable domain (missing parts from reference TRBV18 and TRBJ1-2): NAGVMQNPRHLVRRRGQEARLRCSPMKGHSHVYWYRQLPEEGLKFMVYLQKENIIDESGMPKERFSAEFPKEGPSILRIQQVVRGDSAAYFCASSPAAGGGYTFGSGTRLTVV.